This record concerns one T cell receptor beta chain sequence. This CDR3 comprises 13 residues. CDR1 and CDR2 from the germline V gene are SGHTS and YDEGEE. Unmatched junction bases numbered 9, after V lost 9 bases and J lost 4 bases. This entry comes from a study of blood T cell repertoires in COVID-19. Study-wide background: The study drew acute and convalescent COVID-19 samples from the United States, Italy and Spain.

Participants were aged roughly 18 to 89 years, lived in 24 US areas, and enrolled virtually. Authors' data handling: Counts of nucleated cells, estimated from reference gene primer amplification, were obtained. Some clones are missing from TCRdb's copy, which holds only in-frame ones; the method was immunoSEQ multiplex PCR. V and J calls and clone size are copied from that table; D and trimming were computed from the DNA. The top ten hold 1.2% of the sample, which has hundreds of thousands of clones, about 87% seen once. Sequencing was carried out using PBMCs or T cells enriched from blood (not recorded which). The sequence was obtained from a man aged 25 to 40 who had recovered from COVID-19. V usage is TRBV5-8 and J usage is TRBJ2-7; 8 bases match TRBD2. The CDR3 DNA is TGTGCCACCCCAGCGGGAGACAGGTACGAGCAGTACTTC. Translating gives CATPAGDRYEQYF.